This TCR beta chain came from a study of cytomegalovirus exposure and HLA in healthy donors listed by TCRdb under 2017. At the level of the whole study: According to an earlier analysis of around 600 of the donors, about 179 million T cells yielded roughly 100 million unique TCR beta sequences and 276 Gb of sequence data. An early release that covered more than 550 HLA-typed donors contained about 300 gigabases of sequencing data and around 85 million unique TCR sequences. Of the 300 to 500 genotyped donors, 65% to 90% were placed in the genetic ancestry cluster associated with self-reported Caucasian donors. The study was designed to test whether signatures of past pathogen exposure could be identified by cataloging public T cell receptors. The T cell repertoires of 670 or so subjects were profiled by immunosequencing and related to cytomegalovirus serostatus. A separate validation cohort of approximately 130 different subjects was used in addition to the approximately 670-subject first cohort. To predict cytomegalovirus infection status, the study brought together high-throughput TCR immunosequencing, statistical association of individual TCRs with disease status, and machine learning. To study patterns of TCR occurrence, a later analysis re-analyzed previously published TCR beta repertoires from 700 or so donors and added high-resolution HLA genotyping. Rather than using new phenotypic data, the later analysis identified candidate immune exposures from TCR beta sequences and from how often those sequences occurred across donors. In an earlier analysis of 587 of the donors, high-throughput TCR beta sequencing was used to judge whether each TCR beta V gene segment behaved as functional or pseudogenic. Donor age, sex, ethnicity and CMV serostatus were collected together with the repertoire data. A later genetic analysis used genome-wide SNP genotypes for about 60% of the roughly 700 donors, treating that subset as a discovery cohort. Every repertoire in the discovery cohort had been generated on one and the same sequencing platform. HLA typing covered class I and class II loci at four-digit resolution. Typing coverage varied by locus: roughly 620-630 donors for A, B, C, DRB1 and DQB1; 500 to 550 for DQA1; approximately 610 for DPA1; 450 to 480 for DPB1. Roughly 5 DR-DQ haplotypes were handled as single units for association and clustering, since linkage in the cohort was strong. On average, roughly 250,000 unique TCR beta nucleotide sequences were sequenced per donor among 398 genotyped donors of the cohort, with roughly a sixth of those sequences being non-productive. Points the paper makes about the study in general: Several of the top co-occurrence clusters appeared to be linked to parvovirus B19, influenza, CMV and Epstein-Barr virus, according to a later analysis. In a later genetic analysis, a missense DCLRE1C variant was associated with V-gene and J-gene trimming of TCR beta chains, and the association was replicated in an independent cohort. CMV serostatus was the only immune exposure information available for the cohort. The sequencing pipeline was judged likely to have produced a cluster of highly shared sequence variants as a technical artifact. Linkage disequilibrium might explain the correlated functional status among segregating V segments, but an unknown experimental factor could not be ruled out. Because counts were too low, approximately 18 rarely observed V segments, including chromosome 9 orphons, were excluded from the earlier analysis of some 540 of the donors. In a later genetic analysis, fewer N-insertions in productive TCRs were reported among donors in an Asian-associated ancestry cluster than the roughly 700-donor mean. In a later analysis, the rate of TCR association differed among HLA loci, with DRB1 alleles having the most associated TCRs and HLA-C alleles having the fewest. In both the original and validation cohorts, the classifier was reported to diagnose cytomegalovirus status with high specificity and sensitivity. Most CMV-associated TCR beta chains appeared to be HLA-restricted in a later analysis, and the HLA associations seemed to be driven largely by CMV exposure. It was suggested by the authors that the approach could potentially be generalized to other disease states and immunological phenotypes. An earlier analysis of approximately 540 of the donors showed that most TCR beta V segments appeared in productive rearrangements either about 87% or about 30% of the time, which broadly matched IMGT annotations. While some public TCRs were present in many individuals, most TCR sequences turned up only very rarely across donors. This cohort had only TCR beta chains sequenced, and the lack of alpha or paired-chain data limited which features could be detected. Sequencing depth was assumed to be roughly uniform across donors in the presence/absence analyses, though that assumption may not hold. Some IMGT-functional V segments, including TRBV6-2 and TRBV6-3, could not be distinguished by the 87-base-pair reads and were therefore excluded. In a later analysis, 16,951 TCR beta sequences were associated with specific HLA alleles at a false discovery rate of 0.05. Compared with equally common non-associated chains, HLA-associated TCR beta chains in a later analysis were more clonally expanded and had lower generation probabilities. Because HLA typing was unavailable for some donors at each locus, only the typed subset was used in association tests. A further reported finding was that TCR beta sequences accurately predicted the HLA-A and HLA-B alleles for most subjects in the first cohort. Strong co-occurrence of HLA alleles, especially DR and DQ, made assigning TCR associations to individual alleles difficult. In vitro tests confirmed that a few of the cytomegalovirus-associated TCR beta chains recognize cytomegalovirus antigens. The study gave a list of 150 to 200 TCR beta chains associated with cytomegalovirus.

To note about this clone: There is no known antigen for this receptor. Base qualities are missing; no much larger clone stands one base away.

In total, about 650 healthy bone marrow donors made up the cohort. Cohort members were all nominally healthy when sampled, although unrecorded immune exposures were likely present. The donor was CMV seropositive and was included in the group of 290 or so seropositive cohort members. Each donor provided a peripheral blood sample, and peripheral blood mononuclear cells were used for TCR beta sequencing. The Qiagen DNeasy Blood Extraction Kit was used to extract genomic DNA from the blood cell samples. The germline V gene (reference sequence) provides CDR1 MNHEY and CDR2 SMNVEV. The germline ends are 32 bases apart after V is trimmed by 6 bases and J by 2 bases. From the cysteine through the phenylalanine, the CDR3 covers 20 amino acids. This entry keeps only the CDR3 DNA: 60 bases, framed from base 1. Library construction relied on the immunoSEQ multiplex PCR assay. For the multiplex PCR, a mixture combining 60 forward primers for TCR Vbeta segments and 13 reverse primers for TCR Jbeta segments was used. Amplification of the CDR3 region of rearranged TCR beta genes was performed with a multiplex PCR assay on genomic DNA. The amplified TCR beta libraries were sequenced on the Illumina HiSeq System as 87-base-pair reads. Regarding the original processing steps: In a later analysis, tens of millions of unique TCR beta chains were counted across the 666 repertoires, and approximately 9.9 million of these chains were shared by at least two donors. To remove PCR and sequencing errors, raw reads were error-corrected and collapsed into unique sequences using a nearest-neighbor algorithm that merged closely related sequences. Alignment of CDR3 sequences to IMGT reference sequences was used to assign V, D and J gene segments. For a sequence to be retained, at least a six-nucleotide match to both a V gene segment and a J gene segment was required. Rearrangements were classified as productive when the CDR3 lacked stop codons and remained in frame with V and J, and all other rearrangements were classified as non-productive. Following IMGT convention, CDR3 was defined as the stretch from the second conserved V-encoded cysteine to the conserved J-encoded phenylalanine. Sequences without an unambiguous match to a single V gene segment were excluded from the earlier analysis of several hundred of the donors. In an earlier analysis of several hundred of the donors, V segments were called functional above 56.7% productive rearrangements and were called segregating when the between-donor standard deviation exceeded 5%. A statistical classification framework was built for diagnosing cytomegalovirus status from the catalog of TCR beta chain sequences. A later analysis assigned V and J genes by comparing TCR nucleotide sequences with IMGT/GENE-DB human TR gene sequences. A later analysis assigned CDR3 sequences and most-parsimonious VDJ recombination scenarios with the TCRdist pipeline. In a later analysis, each TCR beta chain was defined by its CDR3 amino acid sequence together with its V-gene family, and reads without a unique V-gene family were excluded. A later analysis removed over 500 highly shared, low-generation-probability nucleotide sequences to deal with suspected cross-contamination and a sequencing artifact. A later analysis calculated a clonal expansion index for each public chain from normalized within-repertoire ranks of inferred template counts. In a later analysis, generation probabilities were computed using a VDJ recombination model fitted to out-of-frame rearrangements, and the results were checked against IGoR. In a later analysis, TCR-TCR, TCR-HLA and TCR-CMV co-occurrence was scored with hypergeometric tests, and a repertoire-size bias correction was applied to TCR pairs. In a later analysis, false discovery rates were estimated by permuting HLA or CMV assignments 20 times. A later analysis grouped co-occurring TCRs with DBSCAN, adding TCRdist sequence similarity when clustering within HLA-allele-positive subsets. Repertoires with fewer than 30,000 or more than 120,000 public chains, plus five repertoires with anomalous nucleotide sharing, were excluded from co-occurrence clustering. TCRdb holds this immuneACCESS table with in-frame rearrangements only. Some clones are missing; in checked studies, unresolved V genes explain under half, and the rest has no known cause. The V and J calls and clone size were taken over from that table, and D and trimming were inferred from the DNA. Within this sample are about 180,000 clones, with 80% of them counted one time only. Jointly, the top ten make up about 7% of the sample.

The V and J segments used are TRBV27 and TRBJ2-7, with TRBD1 tentatively as D gene (5 bases match). Source material: PBMCs. This TCR derives from a man aged 25-45 years in good health and CMV-seropositive. The DNA sequence follows: TGTGCCAGCAGCCCAAGCAGCAATCGAGGACATGTCCGTCGAACCTACGAGCAGTACTTC. Translated, this is CASSPSSNRGHVRRTYEQYF.